This is a list of T cell receptor beta chains from one sample in a study of cytomegalovirus exposure and HLA in healthy donors. Some clones are missing from TCRdb's copy, which holds only in-frame ones; the method was immunoSEQ multiplex PCR. The sample comprises approximately 190,000 clones, more than 65% of which are singletons, and less than 2% rests with the top ten. What was sequenced was PBMCs. The receptor set was obtained from a woman aged 25 to 39 in good health and CMV-seronegative. Each CDR3 is given with its conserved first and last residue. The D gene is left open where the match is weak. Not all rows give a size; the values are once, few, many and, for expanded clones, a class.

>TRBV11-2|TRBD1|TRBJ2-2|.
CASSFRDRGHKITGELFF
TGTGCCAGCAGCTTCCGTGACAGGGGGCATAAGATCACCGGGGAGCTGTTTTTT
>TRBV29-1|.|TRBJ2-3|.
CSVGARNTDTQYF
TGCAGCGTTGGGGCGAGAAACACAGATACGCAGTATTTT
>TRBV19|TRBD2|TRBJ2-1|.
CASSFSGGAYNEQFF
TGTGCCAGTAGTTTCAGCGGGGGTGCCTACAATGAGCAGTTCTTC
>TRBV5-1|TRBD1|TRBJ2-7|.
CASSALDRVYEQYF
TGCGCCAGCAGCGCATTAGACAGGGTCTACGAGCAGTACTTC
>TRBV6-1|.|TRBJ1-6|.
CASSERGYDSPLHF
TGTGCCAGCAGTGAACGAGGGTACGATTCACCCCTCCACTTT
>TRBV6-5|.|TRBJ1-4|.
CASSQNRVNEKLFF
TGTGCCAGCAGCCAAAACCGGGTCAATGAAAAACTGTTTTTT
>TRBV7-6|TRBD1|TRBJ2-6|.
CASSSGTAVSGANVLTF
TGTGCCAGCAGCTCCGGGACAGCCGTCTCTGGGGCCAACGTCCTGACTTTC
>TRBV7-6|TRBD1|TRBJ2-5|.
CASSPRDRGLPRFQETQYF
TGTGCCAGCAGCCCTAGGGACAGGGGGCTCCCCCGCTTTCAAGAGACCCAGTACTTC
>TRBV7-8|.|TRBJ2-2|.
CASRAGVSNTGELFF
TGTGCCAGCAGGGCAGGGGTCTCGAACACCGGGGAGCTGTTTTTT
>TRBV5-8|.|TRBJ2-7|.
CASSLAEAIPPYEQYF
TGTGCCAGCAGCTTGGCCGAGGCGATACCTCCCTACGAGCAGTACTTC
>TRBV29-1|TRBD1|TRBJ2-7|.
CSVVGTDDYEQYF
TGCAGCGTGGTAGGGACAGACGACTACGAGCAGTACTTC
>TRBV9|.|TRBJ1-4|.
CASSVSPFGEKLFF
TGTGCCAGCAGCGTATCTCCCTTCGGTGAAAAACTGTTTTTT
>TRBV7-2|TRBD1|TRBJ1-4|.
CASSRQGGATNEKLFF
TGTGCCAGCAGCCGACAGGGGGGAGCAACTAATGAAAAACTGTTTTTT
>TRBV5-1|TRBD1|TRBJ2-5|.
CASSRVDRDETQYF
TGCGCCAGCAGCCGAGTCGACAGGGATGAGACCCAGTACTTC
>TRBV6-5|.|TRBJ1-2|.
CASSYGGGLENGYTF
TGTGCCAGCAGTTACGGGGGGGGACTGGAGAATGGCTACACCTTC
>TRBV11-2|.|TRBJ2-7|.
CASSSQAGGLEQYF
TGTGCCAGCAGCTCACAAGCCGGGGGGCTAGAGCAGTACTTC
>TRBV27|.|TRBJ2-7|.
CASSFLAGYEQYF
TGTGCCAGCAGTTTTCTCGCGGGTTACGAGCAGTACTTC
>TRBV6-6|TRBD2|TRBJ2-1|few
CASSRLAGGAENEQFF
TGTGCCAGCAGCCGACTAGCGGGGGGGGCAGAAAATGAGCAGTTCTTC
>TRBV29-1|TRBD1|TRBJ2-1|.
CSATGGGGSTYNEQFF
TGCAGCGCGACAGGGGGTGGCGGGAGTACCTACAATGAGCAGTTCTTC
>TRBV6-1|.|TRBJ2-7|.
CASSEQGLKVYEQYF
TGTGCCAGCAGTGAACAGGGACTGAAAGTCTACGAGCAGTACTTC
>TRBV30|TRBD1|TRBJ1-1|.
CAWSEGAGTEAFF
TGTGCCTGGAGTGAGGGGGCAGGCACTGAAGCTTTCTTT
>TRBV10-2|.|TRBJ2-5|.
CASSLEDLHGETQYF
TGCGCCAGCAGCCTTGAAGATCTCCACGGGGAGACCCAGTACTTC
>TRBV7-9|TRBD2|TRBJ2-7|.
CASSLAVAGVDEQYF
TGTGCCAGCAGCTTAGCGGTAGCGGGGGTCGACGAGCAGTACTTC
>TRBV28|TRBD1|TRBJ2-3|.
CASSGQGAPTDTQYF
TGTGCCAGCAGCGGCCAGGGGGCCCCCACAGATACGCAGTATTTT
>TRBV2|TRBD2|TRBJ2-5|.
CASSGTTQETQYF
TGTGCCAGCAGCGGGACTACCCAAGAGACCCAGTACTTC
>TRBV7-2|TRBD1|TRBJ1-4|.
CASSPRGQGTNEKLFF
TGTGCCAGCAGCCCCCGCGGACAGGGAACTAATGAAAAACTGTTTTTT
>TRBV27|TRBD1|TRBJ2-3|.
CASSLFYGQDRGPYF
TGTGCCAGCAGTTTATTTTACGGCCAGGACAGGGGTCCGTATTTT
>TRBV10-3|TRBD2|TRBJ2-1|.
CAISSLADTYNEQFF
TGTGCCATCAGCAGTCTAGCGGATACCTACAATGAGCAGTTCTTC
>TRBV4-2|TRBD2|TRBJ2-5|.
CASSAPGGGWETQYF
TGTGCCAGCAGCGCGCCGGGGGGAGGCTGGGAGACCCAGTACTTC
>TRBV19|TRBD1|TRBJ1-2|.
CASSSRQGASYGYTF
TGTGCCAGTAGTTCCCGACAGGGGGCCTCTTATGGCTACACCTTC
>TRBV7-9|TRBD1|TRBJ2-7|.
CSSSSHGTGVPYEQYF
TGTTCCAGCAGCTCGCATGGGACAGGGGTCCCCTACGAGCAGTACTTC
>TRBV18|TRBD1|TRBJ1-4|.
CASSTQGNSEKLFF
TGTGCCAGCTCAACACAGGGGAACTCTGAAAAACTGTTTTTT